Sequencing of this T cell receptor beta chain was carried out in a study of PD-1 blockade in classical Hodgkin lymphoma. Overall study context: A 3 mg/kg intravenous dose of nivolumab was received by patients every 2 weeks.

A few counts support this clone. Its antigen is undetermined. All the patients suffered relapse after autologous stem cell transplantation, and brentuximab vedotin exposure differed. Progressive disease, partial response or complete response was each patient's best response. Clones were read by immunoSEQ multiplex PCR, and TCRdb kept only the in-frame ones, dropping some. The sample has 130,000 to 150,000 clones, 78% seen once. General study points: A significant rise in TCR diversity was seen by C4D1 for CD4+ cells but not for CD8+ cells.

The V gene lost 1 base and the J gene lost 11 bases, with 13 bases spanning the gap. This CDR3 is built from 13 residues. The germline gives CDR1 SGHDT, CDR2 YYEEEE. Sample: peripheral blood mononuclear cells (PBMCs), taken before the second cycle of nivolumab. This receptor was taken from a human donor with classical Hodgkin lymphoma. J is TRBJ1-5 and V is TRBV5-6, with a weak D call TRBD1 (6 bases). The CDR3 here is CASSLRDTAAQHF. The CDR3 region has the DNA TGTGCCAGCAGCTTGCGGGACACGGCGGCCCAGCATTTT.